Following are 5 T cell receptor beta chains from one sample sequenced in a study of CD8+CD57+ T cells in acquired aplastic anemia. Patients who underwent sequencing had shown CD8+CD57+ cell expansion by flow cytometry. Genomic DNA, the template, was used for profiling of the TCR beta VDJ and CDR3. MiXCR was run by TCRdb on the reads, yielding one entry per CDR3 protein. The data show under 500,000 distinct CDR3 sequences, roughly a third seen once. Sample: sorted CD4+, CD8+, or CD8+CD57+ T cells (not recorded which) from PBMCs. These TCRs come from a human donor with aplastic anemia.

To note about this clonotype: A much larger clone lies a single base off, so this may be a read error. The chain combines TRBV7-2 with TRBJ2-7; no clear D gene. Per the germline V gene, CDR1 is SGHTA and CDR2 is FQGNSA. The CDR3 is 14 residues long. The CDR3 region has the DNA TGTGCCGGCAGCCCAGAATCACGACCCTACGAGCAGTACTTC. Encoded protein: CAGSPESRPYEQYF.

This clonotype was seen many times. CDR3 DNA sequence: TGCAGTGCCACAGTAATCCTACAAGAGACCCAGTACTTC. It yields the protein CSATVILQETQYF. This chain links TRBV20-1 with TRBJ2-5; D is uncertain. Germline assignment: CDR1 DFQATT and CDR2 SNEGSKA (reference sequence). CDR3 size: 13 residues. Between the trimmed V and J ends, which lost 6 bases and 2 bases, there was a span of 13 bases.

In its sample, this clonotype was seen once. The chain joins TRBV19 to TRBJ2-7; 13 nucleotides agree with TRBD2. Germline CDR1 LNHDA, CDR2 SQIVND (reference sequence). After removal of 5 bases from V and 5 bases from J, the junction contained 3 bases not matched to a gene. This CDR3 is 14 amino acids long. This CDR3 is CASSHGTSGDEQYF. The CDR3, as DNA: TGTGCCAGTAGTCACGGGACTAGCGGGGACGAGCAGTACTTC.

This clonotype appeared a few times. The chain recombines TRBV30 with TRBJ1-6; D call uncertain. The CDR3 is made up of 11 amino acids. V was clipped by 1 base and J by 9 bases, with 4 bases between them. Germline-derived CDR1 and CDR2 are GTSNPN and SVGIG (reference sequence). CDR3 in amino acids: CAWSGSSPLHF. CDR3 DNA sequence: TGTGCCTGGAGTGGTTCTTCACCCCTCCACTTT. Full variable domain (remainder filled in from reference TRBV30 and TRBJ1-6): SQTIHQWPATLVQPVGSPLSLECTVEGTSNPNLYWYRQAAGRGLQLLFYSVGIGQISSEVPQNLSASRPQDRQFILSSKKLLLSDSGFYLCAWSGSSPLHFGNGTRLTVT.

The V gene is TRBV10-1, the J gene TRBJ1-2; D ambiguous. The CDR3 is 15 residues long. Germline CDR1 WNHNN, CDR2 SYGVQD (reference sequence). Trimming left V 8 bases short and J 0 bases short, with 16 bases between. For the CDR3, the DNA is TGCGCCAGCGGACGCTCGGGCTACCCTAACTATGGCTACACCTTC. Encoded protein: CASGRSGYPNYGYTF.